This T cell receptor beta chain was found in a study of CD8+CD57+ T cells in acquired aplastic anemia. This clonotype has a handful of counts. Antigen unknown. This may arise from a read error, as a much more abundant clone is one base away. This CDR3 spans 14 amino acids. Per the germline V gene, CDR1 is SGDLS and CDR2 is YYNGEE. The TCR beta profiling, which covered VDJ combination and CDR3 sequence, was carried out using genomic DNA as the template. Using its own MiXCR run on the reads, TCRdb lists one record per CDR3 protein. Among under 200,000 distinct CDR3 sequences, approximately 44% were seen once, and the ten largest hold 0.9% to 1.2%. Overall study findings and caveats: Patients versus controls showed no significant CD8+ Simpson's diversity difference. Fewer than 30 CD8+ CDR3 sequences were shared between patients and controls.

The clonotype comes from a human donor in good health. Sequencing input: sorted CD4+, CD8+, or CD8+CD57+ T cells (not recorded which) from PBMCs. The chain couples TRBV9 to TRBJ2-7; 9 positions agree with TRBD1. This chain's CDR3 is CACSPRDRVDEQYF. CDR3 DNA: TGTGCCTGCAGCCCGCGGGACAGGGTAGACGAGCAGTACTTC.